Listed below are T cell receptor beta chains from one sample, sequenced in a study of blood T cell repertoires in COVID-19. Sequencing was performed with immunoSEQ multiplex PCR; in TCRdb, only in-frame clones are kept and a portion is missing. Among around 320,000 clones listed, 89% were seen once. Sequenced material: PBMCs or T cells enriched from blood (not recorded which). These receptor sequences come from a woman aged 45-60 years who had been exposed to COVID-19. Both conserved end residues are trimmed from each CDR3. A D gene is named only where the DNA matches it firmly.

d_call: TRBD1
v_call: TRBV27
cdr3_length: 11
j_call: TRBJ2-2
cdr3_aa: ASSQQGARELF

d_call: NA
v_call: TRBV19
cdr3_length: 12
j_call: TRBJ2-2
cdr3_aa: ASSIAGFTGELF

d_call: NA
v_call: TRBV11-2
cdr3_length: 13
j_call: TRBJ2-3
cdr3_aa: ATRRRSMPGDTQY

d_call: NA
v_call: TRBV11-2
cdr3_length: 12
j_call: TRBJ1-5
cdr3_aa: ASSLGAGGEPQH

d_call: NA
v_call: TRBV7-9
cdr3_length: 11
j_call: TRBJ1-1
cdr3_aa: ASSLLVNTEAF

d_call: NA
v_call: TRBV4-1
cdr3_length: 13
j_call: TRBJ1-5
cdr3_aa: ASSQDSGVGQPQH

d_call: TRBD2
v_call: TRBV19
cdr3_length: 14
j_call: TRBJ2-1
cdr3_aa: ASSIRTSGGPNEQF

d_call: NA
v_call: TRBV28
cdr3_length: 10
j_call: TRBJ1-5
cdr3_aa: ASSQEDQPQH

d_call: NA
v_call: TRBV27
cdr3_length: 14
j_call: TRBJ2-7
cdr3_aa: ASSPESVGAPYEQY

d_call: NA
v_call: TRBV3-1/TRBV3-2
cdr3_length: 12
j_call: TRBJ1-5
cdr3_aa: ASSPTASNQPQH

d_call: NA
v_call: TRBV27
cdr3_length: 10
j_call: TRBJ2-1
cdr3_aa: ASSIPGGSEF

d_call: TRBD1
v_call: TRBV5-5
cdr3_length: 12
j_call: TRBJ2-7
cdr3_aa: ASSPGQGGYEQY

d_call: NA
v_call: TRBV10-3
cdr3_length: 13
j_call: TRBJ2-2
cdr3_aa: AISDLHTGSGELF

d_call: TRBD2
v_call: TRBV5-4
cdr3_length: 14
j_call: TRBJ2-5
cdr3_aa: ASSRRLAGGQETQY

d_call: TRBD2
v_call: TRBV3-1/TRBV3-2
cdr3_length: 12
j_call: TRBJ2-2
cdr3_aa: ASTTGGKTGELF

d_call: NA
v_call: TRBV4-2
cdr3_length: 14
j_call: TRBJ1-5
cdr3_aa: ASSLHADRYYQPQH

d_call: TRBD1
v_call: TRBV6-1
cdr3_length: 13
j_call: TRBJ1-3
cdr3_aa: ASSEPGQGLSTIY

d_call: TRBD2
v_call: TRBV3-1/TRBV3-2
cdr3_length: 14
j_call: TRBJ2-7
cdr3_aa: ASSQTLAGVDYEQY